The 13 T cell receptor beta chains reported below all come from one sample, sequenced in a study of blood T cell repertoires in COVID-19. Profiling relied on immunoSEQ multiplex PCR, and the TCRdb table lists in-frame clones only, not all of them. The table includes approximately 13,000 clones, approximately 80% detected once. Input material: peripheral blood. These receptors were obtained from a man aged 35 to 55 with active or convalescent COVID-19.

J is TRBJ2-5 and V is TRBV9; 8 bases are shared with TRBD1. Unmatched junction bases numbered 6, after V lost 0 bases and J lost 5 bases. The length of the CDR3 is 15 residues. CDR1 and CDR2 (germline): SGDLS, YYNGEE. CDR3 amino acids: CASSVAGTGGETQYF. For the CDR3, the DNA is TGTGCCAGCAGCGTAGCCGGGACAGGCGGGGAGACCCAGTACTTC.

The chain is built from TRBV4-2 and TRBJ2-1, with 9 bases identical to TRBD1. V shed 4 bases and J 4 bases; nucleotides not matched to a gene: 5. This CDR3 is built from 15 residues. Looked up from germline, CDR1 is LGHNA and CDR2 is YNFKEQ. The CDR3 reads CASSRPGTGYNEQFF. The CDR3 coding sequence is TGTGCCAGCAGCCGACCCGGGACAGGGTACAATGAGCAGTTCTTC.

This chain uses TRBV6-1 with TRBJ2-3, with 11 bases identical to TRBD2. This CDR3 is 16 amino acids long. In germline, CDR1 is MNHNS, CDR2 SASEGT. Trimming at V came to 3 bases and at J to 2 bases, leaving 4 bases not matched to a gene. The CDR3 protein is CASSELAGGNTDTQYF. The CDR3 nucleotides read TGTGCCAGCAGTGAGTTAGCGGGGGGGAACACAGATACGCAGTATTTT.

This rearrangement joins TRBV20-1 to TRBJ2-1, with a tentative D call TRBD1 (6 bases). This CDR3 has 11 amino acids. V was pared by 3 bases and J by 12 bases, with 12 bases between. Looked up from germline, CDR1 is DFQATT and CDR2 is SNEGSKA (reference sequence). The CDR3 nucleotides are TGCAGTGCTAGGACAGGAACGGTGCAGTTCTTC. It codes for CSARTGTVQFF.

The CDR3: CAASPRGGDEKLFF. The CDR3 DNA reads TGTGCCGCTAGCCCCCGGGGGGGTGATGAAAAACTGTTTTTT. This chain uses TRBV19 with TRBJ1-4, with D tentatively TRBD1 (5 bases). The V gene lost 11 bases and the J gene lost 6 bases, with 19 bases spanning the gap. The CDR3 extends over 14 amino acids. In germline, CDR1 is LNHDA, CDR2 SQIVND (reference sequence). The entire variable domain, with the rest obtained from reference TRBV19 and TRBJ1-4, is as follows: DGGITQSPKYLFRKEGQNVTLSCEQNLNHDAMYWYRQDPGQGLRLIYYSQIVNDFQKGDIAEGYSVSREKKESFPLTVTSAQKNPTAFYLCAASPRGGDEKLFFGSGTQLSVL.

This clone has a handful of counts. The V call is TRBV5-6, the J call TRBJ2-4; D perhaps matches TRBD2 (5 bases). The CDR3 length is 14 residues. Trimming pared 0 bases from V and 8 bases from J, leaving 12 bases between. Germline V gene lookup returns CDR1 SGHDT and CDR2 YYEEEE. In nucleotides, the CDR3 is TGTGCCAGCAGCTTGGCCGTGGGAGCTCACATTCAGTACTTC. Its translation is CASSLAVGAHIQYF.

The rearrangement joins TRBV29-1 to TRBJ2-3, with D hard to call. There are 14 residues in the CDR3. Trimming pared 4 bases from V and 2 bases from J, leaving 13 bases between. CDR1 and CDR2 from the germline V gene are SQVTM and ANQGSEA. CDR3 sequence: CSVGPGASTDTQYF. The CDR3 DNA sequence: TGCAGCGTTGGTCCAGGCGCCTCCACAGATACGCAGTATTTT.

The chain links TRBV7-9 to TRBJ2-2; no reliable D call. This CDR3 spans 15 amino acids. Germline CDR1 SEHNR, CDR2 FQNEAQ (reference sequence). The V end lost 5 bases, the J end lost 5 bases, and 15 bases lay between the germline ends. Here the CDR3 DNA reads TGTGCCAGCAGCCGAGAACGGGTCGGGACCGGGGAGCTGTTTTTT. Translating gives CASSRERVGTGELFF.

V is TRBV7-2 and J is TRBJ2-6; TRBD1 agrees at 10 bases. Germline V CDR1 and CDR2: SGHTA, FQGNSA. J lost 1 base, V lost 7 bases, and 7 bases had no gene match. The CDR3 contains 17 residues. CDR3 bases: TGTGCCAGCACTCCGGGGGACAGGGGTTCTGGGGCCAACGTCCTGACTTTC. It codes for CASTPGDRGSGANVLTF.

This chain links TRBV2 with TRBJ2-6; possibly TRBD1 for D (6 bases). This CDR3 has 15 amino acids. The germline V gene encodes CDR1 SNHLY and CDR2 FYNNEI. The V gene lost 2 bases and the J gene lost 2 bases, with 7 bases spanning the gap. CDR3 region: CASSERGTGANVLTF. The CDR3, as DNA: TGTGCCAGCAGTGAAAGGGGGACTGGGGCCAACGTCCTGACTTTC.

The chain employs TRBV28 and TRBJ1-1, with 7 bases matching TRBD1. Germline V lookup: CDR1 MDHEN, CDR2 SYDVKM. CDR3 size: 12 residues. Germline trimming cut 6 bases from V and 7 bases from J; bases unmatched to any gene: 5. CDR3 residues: CASSLQGNEAFF. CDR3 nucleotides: TGTGCCAGCAGCTTACAGGGGAATGAAGCTTTCTTT. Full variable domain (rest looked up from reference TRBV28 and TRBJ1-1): DVKVTQSSRYLVKRTGEKVFLECVQDMDHENMFWYRQDPGLGLRLIYFSYDVKMKEKGDIPEGYSVSREKKERFSLILESASTNQTSMYLCASSLQGNEAFFGQGTRLTVV.

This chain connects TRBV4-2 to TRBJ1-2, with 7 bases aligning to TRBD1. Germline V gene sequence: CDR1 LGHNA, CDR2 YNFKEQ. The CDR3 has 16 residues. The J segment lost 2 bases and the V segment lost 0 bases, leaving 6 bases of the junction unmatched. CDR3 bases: TGTGCCAGCAGCCAAGATCTTGGGACAGTAAACTATGGCTACACCTTC. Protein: CASSQDLGTVNYGYTF.

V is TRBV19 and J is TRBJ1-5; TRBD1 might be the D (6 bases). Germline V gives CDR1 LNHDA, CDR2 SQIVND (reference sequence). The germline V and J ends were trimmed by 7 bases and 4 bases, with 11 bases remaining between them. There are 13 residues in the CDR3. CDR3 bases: TGTGCCAGTACCCGACAGGCTAATCAGCCCCAGCATTTT. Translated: CASTRQANQPQHF.